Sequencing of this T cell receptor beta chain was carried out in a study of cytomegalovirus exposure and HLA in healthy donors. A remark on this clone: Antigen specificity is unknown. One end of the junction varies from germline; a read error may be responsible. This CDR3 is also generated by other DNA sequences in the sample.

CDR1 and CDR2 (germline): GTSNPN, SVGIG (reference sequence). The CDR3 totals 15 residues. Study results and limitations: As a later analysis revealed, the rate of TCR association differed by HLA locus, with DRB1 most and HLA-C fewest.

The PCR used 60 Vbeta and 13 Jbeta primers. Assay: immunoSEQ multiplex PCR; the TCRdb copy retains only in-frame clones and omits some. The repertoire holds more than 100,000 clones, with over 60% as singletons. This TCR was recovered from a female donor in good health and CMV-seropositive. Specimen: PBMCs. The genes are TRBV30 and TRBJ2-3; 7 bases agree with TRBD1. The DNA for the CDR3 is TGTGCCTGGAGTGGGGACAGTAGGGGCACCGATACGCAGTATTTT. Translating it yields CAWSGDSRGTDTQYF.